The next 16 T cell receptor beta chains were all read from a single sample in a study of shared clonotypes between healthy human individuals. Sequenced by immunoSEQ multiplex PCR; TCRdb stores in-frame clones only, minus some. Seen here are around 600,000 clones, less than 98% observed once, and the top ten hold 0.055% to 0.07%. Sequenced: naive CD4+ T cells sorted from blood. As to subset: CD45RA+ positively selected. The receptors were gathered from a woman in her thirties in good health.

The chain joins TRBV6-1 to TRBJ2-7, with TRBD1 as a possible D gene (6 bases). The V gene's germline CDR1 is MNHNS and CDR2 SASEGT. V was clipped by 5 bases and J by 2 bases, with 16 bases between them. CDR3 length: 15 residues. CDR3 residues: CASSFDRTSPYEQYF. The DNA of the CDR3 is TGTGCCAGCAGTTTCGACAGGACCTCGCCCTACGAGCAGTACTTC.

CDR3 sequence (DNA): TGCAGTGCCGAAAACAACGAGCAGTACTTC. It encodes CSAENNEQYF. The V call is TRBV20-1, the J call TRBJ2-7; unclear D gene. This CDR3 spans 10 amino acids. V shed 6 bases and J shed 5 bases, with 8 bases lying between them. The germline CDR1 and CDR2 sequences are DFQATT and SNEGSKA (reference sequence).

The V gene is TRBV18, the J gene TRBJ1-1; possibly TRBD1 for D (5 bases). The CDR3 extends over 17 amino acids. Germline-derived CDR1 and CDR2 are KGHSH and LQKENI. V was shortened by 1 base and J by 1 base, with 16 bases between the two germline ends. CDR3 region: CASSPLALGVSNTEAFF. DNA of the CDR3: TGTGCCAGCTCACCACTGGCATTGGGGGTCTCGAACACTGAAGCTTTCTTT.

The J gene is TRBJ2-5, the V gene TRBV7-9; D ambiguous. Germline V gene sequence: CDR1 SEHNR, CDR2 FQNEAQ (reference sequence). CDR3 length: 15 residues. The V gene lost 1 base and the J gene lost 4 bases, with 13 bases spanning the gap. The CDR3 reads CASSLEGSSRETQYF. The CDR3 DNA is TGTGCCAGCAGCTTAGAGGGCAGCTCGCGAGAGACCCAGTACTTC.

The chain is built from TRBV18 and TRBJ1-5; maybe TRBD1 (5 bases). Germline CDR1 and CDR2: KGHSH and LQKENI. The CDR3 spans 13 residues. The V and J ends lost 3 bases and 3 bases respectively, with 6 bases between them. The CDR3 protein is CASSPDTNQPQHF. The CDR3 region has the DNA TGTGCCAGCTCACCGGACACCAATCAGCCCCAGCATTTT.

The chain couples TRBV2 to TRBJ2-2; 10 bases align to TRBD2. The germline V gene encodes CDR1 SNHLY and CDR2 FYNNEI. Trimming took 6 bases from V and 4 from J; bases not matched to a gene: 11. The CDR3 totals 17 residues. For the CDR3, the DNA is TGTGCCAGCAGCGCACTCCCTAGCGGGAGCGTCACCGGGGAGCTGTTTTTT. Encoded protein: CASSALPSGSVTGELFF.

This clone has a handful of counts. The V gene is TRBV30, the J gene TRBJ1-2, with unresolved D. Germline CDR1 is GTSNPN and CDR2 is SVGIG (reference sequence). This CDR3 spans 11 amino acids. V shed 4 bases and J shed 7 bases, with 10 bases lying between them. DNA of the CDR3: TGTGCCTGGATTGACGTGGGTGGCTACACCTTC. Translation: CAWIDVGGYTF.

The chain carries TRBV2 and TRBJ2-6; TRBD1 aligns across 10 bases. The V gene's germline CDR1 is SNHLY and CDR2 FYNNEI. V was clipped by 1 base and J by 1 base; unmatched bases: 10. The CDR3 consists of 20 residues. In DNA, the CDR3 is TGTGCCAGCAGTGAAGAAAGACAGGGGGCCTTTTTGTCTGGGGCCAACGTCCTGACTTTC. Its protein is CASSEERQGAFLSGANVLTF.

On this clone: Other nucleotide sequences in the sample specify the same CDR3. The CDR3 reads CASSGLAAYNEQFF. CDR3 bases: TGTGCCAGTAGTGGCCTAGCGGCCTACAATGAGCAGTTCTTC. The J gene is TRBJ2-1, the V gene TRBV19; 7 bases align to TRBD2. The V gene end was trimmed by 5 bases and the J gene end by 2 bases; junction bases not matched to a gene: 3. Germline lookup yields CDR1 LNHDA and CDR2 SQIVND (reference sequence). The CDR3 consists of 14 residues.

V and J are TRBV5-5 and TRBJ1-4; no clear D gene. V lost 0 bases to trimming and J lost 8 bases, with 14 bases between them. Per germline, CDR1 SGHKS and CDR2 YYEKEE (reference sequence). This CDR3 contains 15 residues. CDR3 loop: CASSLERGREEKLFF. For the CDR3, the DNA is TGTGCCAGCAGCTTGGAACGGGGTAGGGAGGAAAAACTGTTTTTT.

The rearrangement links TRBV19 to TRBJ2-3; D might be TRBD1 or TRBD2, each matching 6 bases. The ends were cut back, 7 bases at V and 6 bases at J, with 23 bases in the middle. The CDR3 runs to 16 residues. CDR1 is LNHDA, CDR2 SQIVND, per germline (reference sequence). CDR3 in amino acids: CASTSQGGLSVDTQYF. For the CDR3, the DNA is TGTGCCAGTACCTCCCAAGGGGGACTCTCCGTGGATACGCAGTATTTT. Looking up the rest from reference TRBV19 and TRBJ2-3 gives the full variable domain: DGGITQSPKYLFRKEGQNVTLSCEQNLNHDAMYWYRQDPGQGLRLIYYSQIVNDFQKGDIAEGYSVSREKKESFPLTVTSAQKNPTAFYLCASTSQGGLSVDTQYFGPGTRLTVL.

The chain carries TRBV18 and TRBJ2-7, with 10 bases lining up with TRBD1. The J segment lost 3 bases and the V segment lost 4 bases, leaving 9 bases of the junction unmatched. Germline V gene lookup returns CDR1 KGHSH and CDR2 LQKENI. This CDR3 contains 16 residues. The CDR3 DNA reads TGTGCCAGCTCACGTAACCCCGGGACAGGGGTCTACGAGCAGTACTTC. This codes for CASSRNPGTGVYEQYF.

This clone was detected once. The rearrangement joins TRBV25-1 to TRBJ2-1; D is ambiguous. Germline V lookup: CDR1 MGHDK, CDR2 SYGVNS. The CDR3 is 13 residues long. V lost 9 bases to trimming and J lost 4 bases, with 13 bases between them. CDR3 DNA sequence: TGTGCCAGTCGCTCTTACCTATACAATGAGCAGTTCTTC. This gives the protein CASRSYLYNEQFF.

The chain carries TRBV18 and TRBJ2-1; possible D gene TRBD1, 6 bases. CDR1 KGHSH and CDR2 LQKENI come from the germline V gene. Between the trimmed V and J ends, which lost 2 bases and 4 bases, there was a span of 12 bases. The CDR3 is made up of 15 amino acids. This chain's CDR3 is CASSPGERGYNEQFF. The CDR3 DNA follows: TGTGCCAGCTCACCAGGGGAGAGGGGGTACAATGAGCAGTTCTTC.

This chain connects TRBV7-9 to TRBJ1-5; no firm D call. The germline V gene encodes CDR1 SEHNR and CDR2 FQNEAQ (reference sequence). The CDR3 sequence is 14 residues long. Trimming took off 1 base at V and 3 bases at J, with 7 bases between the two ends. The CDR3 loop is CASSLEHLNQPQHF. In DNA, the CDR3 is TGTGCCAGCAGCTTAGAACACCTCAATCAGCCCCAGCATTTT.

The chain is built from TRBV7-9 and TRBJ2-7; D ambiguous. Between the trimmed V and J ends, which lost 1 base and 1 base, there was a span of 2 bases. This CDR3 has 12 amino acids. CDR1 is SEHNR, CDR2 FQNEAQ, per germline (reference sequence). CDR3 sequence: CASSLVSYEQYF. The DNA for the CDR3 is TGTGCCAGCAGCTTAGTTTCCTACGAGCAGTACTTC.